Listed below are T cell receptor beta chains from one sample, sequenced in a study of PD-1 blockade in classical Hodgkin lymphoma. Clones were read by immunoSEQ multiplex PCR, and TCRdb kept only the in-frame ones, dropping some. Altogether some 38,000 clones are present, about three quarters being singletons, with the ten largest covering roughly 11%. The starting material was peripheral blood mononuclear cells (PBMCs), obtained at baseline. The receptors here all came from a human donor with classical Hodgkin lymphoma. The CDR3 runs from the conserved cysteine through the conserved F or W. Each record gives: J gene, clone size, D gene, V gene, CDR3 protein, CDR3 DNA. A D gene is named only where the DNA matches it firmly. Some rows mark clone size as missing; the rest say once, few, many or name a class of expanded clone.

>TRBJ2-7|-|TRBD2|TRBV5-5
CASSYSGGYEQYF
TGTGCCAGCAGCTACTCGGGAGGATACGAGCAGTACTTC
>TRBJ1-4|-|TRBD1|TRBV4-3
CASSQAPGGTTNEKLFF
TGCGCCAGCAGCCAAGCCCCAGGGGGGACTACTAATGAAAAACTGTTTTTT
>TRBJ2-1|-|TRBD2|TRBV15
CATSRAGVASGRYHEQFF
TGTGCCACCAGCAGAGCAGGTGTGGCTAGCGGGAGATACCATGAGCAGTTCTTC
>TRBJ2-1|-|-|TRBV5-1
CASSSGPYNEQFF
TGCGCCAGCAGCTCCGGCCCCTACAATGAGCAGTTCTTC
>TRBJ2-1|once|-|TRBV11-2
CASSLELYNEQFF
TGTGCCAGCAGCTTAGAACTTTACAATGAGCAGTTCTTC
>TRBJ2-7|once|-|TRBV9
CASSPPQGSDEQYF
TGTGCCAGCAGCCCCCCCCAGGGGTCTGACGAGCAGTACTTC
>TRBJ2-5|-|TRBD2|TRBV7-9
CASSPKVREGETQYF
TGTGCCAGCAGCCCAAAGGTCAGGGAGGGAGAGACCCAGTACTTC
>TRBJ2-7|few|-|TRBV28
CASSPRSLMEYF
TGTGCCAGCAGTCCCCGCTCTCTTATGGAGTACTTC
>TRBJ2-1|-|-|TRBV18
CASSPEQDPGDEQFF
TGTGCCAGCTCACCAGAGCAGGATCCAGGCGATGAGCAGTTCTTC
>TRBJ2-5|-|TRBD1|TRBV28
CASSIRDRETQYF
TGTGCCAGCAGTATCCGGGACAGAGAGACCCAGTACTTC
>TRBJ2-7|-|TRBD2|TRBV7-9
CASSPRGSSYEQYF
TGTGCCAGCAGCCCGCGCGGGAGCTCCTACGAGCAGTACTTC
>TRBJ1-2|-|-|TRBV6-5
CASSLNGAGGYTF
TGTGCCAGCAGTCTTAACGGGGCCGGGGGCTACACCTTC
>TRBJ1-5|-|-|TRBV2
CASSERGIQPQHF
TGTGCCAGCAGTGAAAGAGGGATTCAGCCCCAGCATTTT
>TRBJ1-5|-|-|TRBV4-1
CASSHDSSQPQHF
TGCGCCAGCAGCCACGATTCTTCTCAGCCCCAGCATTTT
>TRBJ2-7|-|-|TRBV7-2
CASSLAFQGYEQYF
TGTGCCAGCAGCTTAGCCTTCCAAGGCTACGAGCAGTACTTC
>TRBJ1-5|-|-|TRBV6-1
CASSRTLAGNQPQHF
TGTGCCAGCAGCCGGACTCTGGCGGGCAATCAGCCCCAGCATTTT
>TRBJ1-1|-|TRBD1|TRBV5-1
CASSPQTGSGTTEAFF
TGCGCCAGCAGCCCCCAGACAGGGTCGGGAACCACTGAAGCTTTCTTT
>TRBJ1-3|-|TRBD1|TRBV6-5
CASKDRGNTIYF
TGTGCCAGCAAGGACAGGGGAAACACCATATATTTT
>TRBJ2-1|few|-|TRBV28
CASSFQGPVDEQFF
TGTGCCAGCAGTTTTCAGGGGCCGGTCGATGAGCAGTTCTTC
>TRBJ1-4|-|-|TRBV6-1
CASSRGLNEKLFF
TGTGCCAGCAGCAGGGGTCTGAATGAAAAACTGTTTTTT
>TRBJ1-2|-|-|TRBV6-5
CASSYSSIGGSRGYTF
TGTGCCAGCAGTTACTCAAGCATTGGGGGTTCTCGGGGCTACACCTTC
>TRBJ2-3|-|-|TRBV13
CASSVYKRGTDTQYF
TGTGCCAGCAGCGTTTACAAGCGGGGCACAGATACGCAGTATTTT
>TRBJ2-7|-|TRBD1|TRBV11-3
CASSLAGGTYEQYF
TGTGCCAGCAGCTTAGCAGGGGGCACCTACGAGCAGTACTTC